This TCR beta chain was sequenced in a study of blood T cells in healthy people across ages. This clonotype was recorded once. Primers used in a second PCR of about 6 to 12 cycles were a sample-barcoded 5' primer and a J-beta primer mix. TCRdb called the 5' RACE reads again in MiXCR, with one record for every CDR3 protein. Of some 550,000 distinct CDR3 sequences listed, around 48% were seen once; the top ten hold 20% to 25%. This receptor was obtained from an elderly man in good health. Sequencing input: blood.

CDR3 DNA sequence: TGCAGTGCGCCCCGGACTAGCGGGAGTTGGGCCACCGGGGAGCTGTTTTTT. Translated: CSAPRTSGSWATGELFF. V and J are TRBV20-1 and TRBJ2-2; 13 bases are a match to TRBD2. CDR3 length: 17 residues. Germline loops: CDR1 DFQATT, CDR2 SNEGSKA (reference sequence). Germline trimming cut 6 bases from V and 4 bases from J; bases unmatched to any gene: 11.